A single sample gave rise to the 21 T cell receptor beta chains below, sequenced in a study of Tregs in tolerant kidney transplant recipients. Here immunoSEQ multiplex PCR was the method, and the copy in TCRdb shows in-frame clones only, minus some. In the table there are some 110,000 clones, roughly nine tenths of which are singletons. Source material: CD4+ T cells from blood. The origin of the receptors is a human donor in good health.

The chain combines TRBV6-5 with TRBJ2-3; D not certain. The V gene lost 0 bases and the J gene lost 4 bases, with 14 bases spanning the gap. This CDR3 is built from 16 residues. CDR1 is MNHEY and CDR2 is SVGAGI in the germline V gene. Here the CDR3 DNA reads TGTGCCAGCAGTTACTCAGGGTCGGCGGCCTCAGATACGCAGTATTTT. Translated: CASSYSGSAASDTQYF.

The chain has TRBV7-9 and TRBJ2-3; TRBD2 matches at 7 bases. The V gene end was trimmed by 1 base and the J gene end by 2 bases; junction bases not matched to a gene: 3. CDR3 length equals 15 residues. Per the germline V gene, CDR1 is SEHNR and CDR2 is FQNEAQ (reference sequence). The CDR3 spells CASSLDLAATDTQYF. The CDR3 region has the DNA TGTGCCAGCAGCTTAGACCTAGCGGCCACAGATACGCAGTATTTT.

The chain carries TRBV6-5 and TRBJ1-5, with unresolved D. In germline, CDR1 is MNHEY, CDR2 SVGAGI. Trimming removed 3 bases at V and 3 bases at J, with 6 bases between. The CDR3 runs 13 residues. In DNA form, the CDR3 reads TGTGCCAGCAGTTATCGGGACAATCAGCCCCAGCATTTT. Translated, it gives CASSYRDNQPQHF.

This clone was picked up one time. The chain recombines TRBV11-2 with TRBJ2-7, with 8 bases matching TRBD1. The germline V gene encodes CDR1 SGHAT and CDR2 FQNNGV. The J segment lost 1 base and the V segment lost 4 bases, leaving 15 bases of the junction unmatched. This CDR3 region has 18 residues. The CDR3 bases are TGTGCCAGCAGCTCGCGGGTAGGTGGACAGGGTCTATCCTACGAGCAGTACTTC. Translated: CASSSRVGGQGLSYEQYF.

The chain recombines TRBV11-3 with TRBJ2-7; 7 bases map to TRBD1. The CDR3 loop spans 14 amino acids. V shed 1 base, J shed 6 bases, and the junction held 6 bases outside the gene matches. Germline assignment: CDR1 SGHNT and CDR2 YENEEA. The CDR3 DNA reads as TGTGCCAGCAGCTTAGGACAGGGTCGGGGCGAGCAGTACTTC. Translation: CASSLGQGRGEQYF.

The chain employs TRBV20-1 and TRBJ2-5; D gene ambiguous. The germline V and J ends were trimmed by 1 base and 4 bases, with 1 base remaining between them. CDR1 is DFQATT, CDR2 SNEGSKA, per germline (reference sequence). The CDR3 is made up of 10 amino acids. This CDR3 reads CSARVETQYF. CDR3 coding DNA: TGCAGTGCTAGAGTAGAGACCCAGTACTTC.

This clone was observed a single time. The CDR3 spells CASSTTGLGDQPQHF. The CDR3 DNA reads as TGTGCCAGCAGTACGACAGGGCTCGGGGACCAGCCCCAGCATTTT. The chain carries TRBV28 and TRBJ1-5; 7 bases align to TRBD1. The CDR3 runs 15 residues. V lost 5 bases to trimming and J lost 7 bases; unmatched junction nucleotides: 11. CDR1 MDHEN and CDR2 SYDVKM come from the germline V gene.

In this sample, this clone turned up once. V is TRBV19 and J is TRBJ2-7; perhaps TRBD1 as D (6 bases). Trimming took off 5 bases at V and 0 bases at J, with 14 bases between the two ends. The length of the CDR3 is 15 residues. In germline, CDR1 is LNHDA, CDR2 SQIVND (reference sequence). The CDR3: CASSSRGSSSYEQYF. DNA of the CDR3: TGTGCCAGTAGTTCAAGGGGGAGTAGCTCCTACGAGCAGTACTTC.

About this clone: The germline gene is not matched at one end of the junction; a read error may be the cause. V gene TRBV29-1 combines with J gene TRBJ2-7; the D is unclear. This CDR3 has 12 amino acids. CDR1 is SQVTM, CDR2 ANQGSEA, per germline. In DNA, the CDR3 is TGCAGCGTTGCGAAACAGCAGTACGAGCAGCACTTC. Encoded protein: CSVAKQQYEQHF.

The gene calls are TRBV6-5 and TRBJ1-4; weak D call: TRBD1 (5 bases). The CDR3 has 15 amino acids. The germline CDR1 and CDR2 sequences are MNHEY and SVGAGI. The V gene lost 0 bases and the J gene lost 1 base, with 6 bases spanning the gap. The CDR3 is CASSYSGGTNEKLFF. The CDR3 coding sequence is TGTGCCAGCAGTTACTCGGGGGGAACTAATGAAAAACTGTTTTTT.

CDR3 DNA: TGTGCCAGCAGCTTAACAGGGAATCAGCCCCAGCATTTT. This codes for CASSLTGNQPQHF. This sequence joins TRBV5-6 and TRBJ1-5; D might be TRBD1 (6 bases). Germline V lookup: CDR1 SGHDT, CDR2 YYEEEE. V shed 2 bases and J shed 4 bases, with 7 bases lying between them. CDR3 size: 13 residues. Supplemented by reference TRBV5-6 and TRBJ1-5, the full variable domain reads DAGVTQSPTHLIKTRGQQVTLRCSPKSGHDTVSWYQQALGQGPQFIFQYYEEEERQRGNFPDRFSGHQFPNYSSELNVNALLLGDSALYLCASSLTGNQPQHFGDGTRLSIL.

The chain is built from TRBV27 and TRBJ2-1, with D possibly matching TRBD1 (5 bases). Germline loops: CDR1 MNHEY, CDR2 SMNVEV (reference sequence). CDR3 length: 13 residues. With 2 bases removed from V and 9 bases from J, the gap between germline ends came to 11 bases. CDR3 DNA: TGTGCCAGCAGTTTAAAGGGGTTTTCTGAGCAGTTCTTC. It codes for CASSLKGFSEQFF.

This chain connects TRBV13 to TRBJ2-1; no clear D gene. Germline-derived CDR1 and CDR2 are PRHDT and FYEKMQ (reference sequence). Trimming cost V 3 bases and J 5 bases, with 11 bases left between them. This CDR3 has 14 amino acids. The CDR3 region is CASSFVSRDNEQFF. In nucleotides, the CDR3 is TGTGCCAGCAGCTTTGTTTCTAGGGACAATGAGCAGTTCTTC.

This sequence joins TRBV4-1 and TRBJ1-6; no clear D gene. Germline lookup yields CDR1 MGHRA and CDR2 YSYEKL. The CDR3 totals 16 residues. Between the trimmed V and J ends, which lost 0 bases and 6 bases, there was a span of 12 bases. The DNA of the CDR3 is TGCGCCAGCAGCCAAGAATTGGTACAGCGTAATTCACCCCTCCACTTT. Amino acids: CASSQELVQRNSPLHF.

This sequence joins TRBV6-1 and TRBJ2-3; 8 positions match TRBD1. V gave up 6 bases and J gave up 3 bases; unmatched junction bases: 8. CDR1 is MNHNS and CDR2 is SASEGT in the germline V gene. The CDR3 totals 15 residues. CDR3 bases: TGTGCCAGCAGGACCCAGGGGGCTGAAACAGATACGCAGTATTTT. As protein: CASRTQGAETDTQYF.

The gene calls are TRBV7-3 and TRBJ1-2; D possibly corresponds to TRBD1 (5 bases). The CDR3 is 13 residues long. V gave up 0 bases and J gave up 11 bases, with 13 bases separating them. The germline CDR1 and CDR2 sequences are SGHTA and FQGTGA. The CDR3, as DNA: TGTGCCAGCAGCTTAACGTCAGGGTTTGGGTACACCTTC. Its protein product is CASSLTSGFGYTF. The full variable domain, completed using reference TRBV7-3 and TRBJ1-2, is GAGVSQTPSNKVTEKGKYVELRCDPISGHTALYWYRQSLGQGPEFLIYFQGTGAADDSGLPNDRFFAVRPEGSVSTLKIQRTERGDSAVYLCASSLTSGFGYTFGSGTRLTVV.

The V call is TRBV5-1, the J call TRBJ1-1; D is undetermined. CDR3 length equals 14 residues. Per the germline V gene, CDR1 is SGHRS and CDR2 is YFSETQ. V was shortened by 2 bases and J by 0 bases, with 8 bases between the two germline ends. CDR3 DNA sequence: TGCGCCAGCAGCTTAGCCCGGATGAACACTGAAGCTTTCTTT. Residues: CASSLARMNTEAFF. Full variable domain (remainder filled in from reference TRBV5-1 and TRBJ1-1): KAGVTQTPRYLIKTRGQQVTLSCSPISGHRSVSWYQQTPGQGLQFLFEYFSETQRNKGNFPGRFSGRQFSNSRSEMNVSTLELGDSALYLCASSLARMNTEAFFGQGTRLTVV.

This clone was found once. The genes are TRBV30 and TRBJ1-1, with TRBD1 matching 8 bases. Trimming removed 2 bases from V and 5 bases from J; junction bases left unmatched: 16. In germline, CDR1 is GTSNPN, CDR2 SVGIG (reference sequence). This CDR3 has 17 amino acids. The chain's CDR3 is CAWSTWASQTGVTEAFF. Here the CDR3 DNA reads TGTGCCTGGAGTACTTGGGCCTCGCAGACAGGGGTAACTGAAGCTTTCTTT.

This clone was seen once. The chain recombines TRBV10-3 with TRBJ2-7, with a tentative D call TRBD1 (8 bases). V was clipped by 10 bases and J by 1 base, with 14 bases between them. CDR3 length: 13 amino acids. Germline values: CDR1 ENHRY, CDR2 SYGVKD. As DNA, the CDR3 is TGTGCCAGTACAGGGGGACTATCCTACGAGCAGTACTTC. Translation: CASTGGLSYEQYF.

V and J are TRBV2 and TRBJ2-5, with TRBD1 identical over 7 bases. Germline CDR1 is SNHLY and CDR2 is FYNNEI. The V and J ends lost 7 bases and 0 bases, in that order; junction bases with no gene match: 5. The CDR3 has 14 residues. This chain's CDR3 is CASKSRGHQETQYF. The CDR3 DNA follows: TGTGCCAGCAAGTCGAGGGGGCACCAAGAGACCCAGTACTTC.

The chain carries TRBV6-1 and TRBJ2-1; 10 bases align to TRBD2. The ends lost 4 bases at V and 3 bases at J; junction bases unmatched: 6. CDR1 and CDR2 (germline): MNHNS, SASEGT. The CDR3 runs 16 residues. The CDR3 protein is CASSVRAGGFYNEQFF. CDR3 bases: TGTGCCAGCAGTGTGAGAGCGGGAGGGTTCTACAATGAGCAGTTCTTC.